This T cell receptor (beta chain) appears in the sequencing data of a study of regulatory T cells in long-lasting Graves disease. Study context: Graves' disease counted as persistent after over 5 years of antithyroid drugs with positive TSH receptor antibodies.

Findings of the study overall: The study found persistent patients shared more public clonotypes (about 3,000) than new patients (roughly 880). It was in persistent disease that TRBV28, TRBJ1-2 and TRBJ2-5 were favored.

Arm-PCR of CDR3 regions and iRepertoire HTBI primers were the basis on which TCR beta libraries were built. Per the authors' pipeline: The samples included approximately 62 TRBV and over 13 TRBJ segments. Via MiXCR, TCRdb re-called the multiplex PCR reads, giving one row per CDR3 protein. The V and J calls reflect TCRdb's pipeline rather than the authors' work. The sample gives 650,000 to 700,000 distinct CDR3 sequences, roughly 30% of which show up once; about 40% is in the top ten. The V gene lost 5 bases and the J gene lost 3 bases, with 14 bases spanning the gap. Per the germline V gene, CDR1 is DFQATT and CDR2 is SNEGSKA (reference sequence). CDR3 length: 13 amino acids. The time point was: persistent/refractory GD, antithyroid drugs over 5 years with positive TRAb. Extracted PBMC RNA gave rise to the TCR library. This clonotype was detected only a few times. Its specificity is not known.

The sequence was collected from a female donor with Graves disease. The V gene is TRBV20-1, the J gene TRBJ2-7; D may be TRBD1 (6 bases). The starting material was peripheral blood mononuclear cells (PBMCs), obtained when the disease was refractory, from a patient treated with antithyroid drugs. In nucleotides, the CDR3 is TGCAGTGCTGTCCGGGACACTAACTACGAGCAGTACTTC. Translating gives CSAVRDTNYEQYF.